The 27 T cell receptor beta chains given below trace back to one sample, sequenced in a study of blood T cell repertoires in COVID-19. Repertoires were generated with immunoSEQ multiplex PCR, while TCRdb's copy carries only in-frame clones and drops some. The data contain 40,000 to 65,000 clones, 65% to 85% of them seen just once; the ten biggest clones take up approximately 15%. Sequenced input: peripheral blood. These receptors all come from a human donor with active or convalescent COVID-19. The donor label of this sample is uncertain.

On this clone: One end of the junction does not line up with germline, which may come from a read error. The chain is built from TRBV12-3 or TRBV12-4 and TRBJ2-7, with 12 bases aligning to TRBD2. The CDR3 totals 12 residues. CDR3 nucleotide sequence: TGTGCCAGCAGTTTAGGGACTAGCGGGACCAATTTC. Encoded protein: CASSLGTSGTNF.

J is TRBJ2-7 and V is TRBV5-1; TRBD2 matches 7 bases. CDR1 and CDR2 from the germline V gene are SGHRS and YFSETQ. The CDR3 sequence is 14 residues long. After removal of 6 bases from V and 0 bases from J, the junction contained 6 bases not matched to a gene. CDR3 sequence (DNA): TGCGCCAGCACGAAAGCGGGGCTCTCCTACGAGCAGTACTTC. It is translated as CASTKAGLSYEQYF.

The CDR3 is CASSLVARSTDTQYF. The CDR3 DNA is TGTGCCAGCAGCTTAGTGGCCAGAAGCACAGATACGCAGTATTTT. The chain has TRBV13 and TRBJ2-3; no definite D call. The CDR3 sequence is 15 residues long. V was clipped by 1 base and J by 0 bases, with 8 bases between them. Looked up from germline, CDR1 is PRHDT and CDR2 is FYEKMQ (reference sequence). The full variable domain, its missing parts supplied by reference TRBV13 and TRBJ2-3, is AAGVIQSPRHLIKEKRETATLKCYPIPRHDTVYWYQQGPGQDPQFLISFYEKMQSDKGSIPDRFSAQQFSDYHSELNMSSLELGDSALYFCASSLVARSTDTQYFGPGTRLTVL.

The chain couples TRBV4-1 to TRBJ2-1, with D possibly being TRBD2 (6 bases). This CDR3 comprises 16 residues. Per germline, CDR1 MGHRA and CDR2 YSYEKL. Trimming left V 2 bases short and J 3 bases short, with 14 bases between. DNA of the CDR3: TGCGCCAGCAGCCAACTGGTCGGGAGTGACTACAATGAGCAGTTCTTC. Protein sequence: CASSQLVGSDYNEQFF.

The CDR3 sequence is CASSGSVSNQPQHF. The CDR3, as DNA: TGTGCCAGCAGTGGATCGGTTAGCAATCAGCCCCAGCATTTT. This rearrangement joins TRBV2 to TRBJ1-5; D not certain. The CDR3 covers 14 residues. Deletions cut 4 bases from V and 0 bases from J, with 7 bases between. Germline CDR1 reads SNHLY; CDR2 reads FYNNEI.

This chain connects TRBV19 to TRBJ1-5; D is uncertain. Trimming took 6 bases from V and 0 from J, leaving 15 bases between them. The CDR3 is 16 residues long. CDR1 is LNHDA and CDR2 is SQIVND in the germline V gene (reference sequence). CDR3 bases: TGTGCCAGTAGCGATTCGGGAGGGTATAGCAATCAGCCCCAGCATTTT. It yields the protein CASSDSGGYSNQPQHF.

This chain links TRBV9 with TRBJ2-5; 10 bases are a match to TRBD1. The CDR3 totals 17 residues. V dropped 3 bases and J dropped 4; count of bases not matched to a gene: 12. Germline CDR1 reads SGDLS; CDR2 reads YYNGEE. CDR3 amino acids: CASSAQGRTGGGETQYF. As DNA, the CDR3 is TGTGCCAGCAGCGCCCAGGGAAGGACAGGGGGAGGAGAGACCCAGTACTTC.

The chain joins TRBV5-4 to TRBJ1-1; D might be TRBD1 (5 bases). The CDR3 has 12 residues. Trimming shortened V by 2 bases and J by 10 bases, and 12 bases separated the two germline ends. Germline V gives CDR1 SGHNT, CDR2 YYREEE (reference sequence). The CDR3, as DNA: TGTGCCAGCAGCTTAGGGGATGGTGGAGCTTTCTTT. Translated: CASSLGDGGAFF.

V and J are TRBV18 and TRBJ1-1; 9 nucleotides agree with TRBD1. Trimming at V came to 3 bases and at J to 10 bases, leaving 0 bases not matched to a gene. The CDR3 contains 11 residues. Germline values: CDR1 KGHSH, CDR2 LQKENI. In DNA, the CDR3 is TGTGCCAGCTCACCGGACAGGGGAGCTTTCTTT. As protein: CASSPDRGAFF.

This clone is a singleton in its sample. The rearrangement links TRBV28 to TRBJ2-3; the match to TRBD2 covers 8 bases. J was trimmed by 4 bases and V by 6 bases; bases with no gene match: 9. The CDR3 is made up of 15 amino acids. Germline V CDR1 and CDR2: MDHEN, SYDVKM. The CDR3 reads CASRNGLAGADTQYF. The CDR3, as DNA: TGTGCCAGCAGGAACGGACTAGCCGGGGCAGATACGCAGTATTTT.

This clone is medium-sized. CDR3: CASNVQSLNTEAFF. The CDR3 nucleotides read TGTGCCAGCAATGTACAGAGCCTGAACACTGAAGCTTTCTTT. This sequence joins TRBV6-5 and TRBJ1-1; no definite D call. This CDR3 region has 14 residues. The V and J ends lost 7 bases and 0 bases respectively, with 12 bases between them. Germline V CDR1 and CDR2: MNHEY, SVGAGI.

This clone is medium-sized. The CDR3 region has the DNA TGTGCCAGCAGTTTATCAGAACCACCGGGGAATTCACCCCTCCACTTT. Residues: CASSLSEPPGNSPLHF. The V and J genes are TRBV27 and TRBJ1-6; D uncertain. The V gene lost 0 bases and the J gene lost 7 bases, with 13 bases spanning the gap. The V gene's germline CDR1 is MNHEY and CDR2 SMNVEV (reference sequence). This CDR3 spans 16 amino acids.

The J gene is TRBJ1-6, the V gene TRBV7-9; a weak D match, TRBD1 (5 bases). Germline lookup yields CDR1 SEHNR and CDR2 FQNEAQ (reference sequence). Between the trimmed V and J ends, which lost 5 bases and 10 bases, there was a span of 15 bases. The CDR3 is 14 residues long. CDR3 sequence: CASSPGGERSPLHF. The CDR3 DNA reads as TGTGCCAGCAGCCCGGGGGGGGAACGGTCACCCCTCCACTTT. Combining the CDR3 with reference TRBV7-9 and TRBJ1-6 gives the whole variable domain DTGVSQNPRHKITKRGQNVTFRCDPISEHNRLYWYRQTLGQGPEFLTYFQNEAQLEKSRLLSDRFSAERPKGSFSTLEIQRTEQGDSAMYLCASSPGGERSPLHFGNGTRLTVT.

The chain has TRBV9 and TRBJ2-1, with TRBD2 matching 8 bases. Unmatched junction bases numbered 13, after V lost 0 bases and J lost 8 bases. The CDR3 runs to 17 residues. Germline CDR1 reads SGDLS; CDR2 reads YYNGEE. CDR3 bases: TGTGCCAGCAGCGTAGGAGGAGGGCTAGCGGGTCTCGATGAGCAGTTCTTC. This translates into CASSVGGGLAGLDEQFF.

The CDR3 bases are TGTGCCACCAGTGCGCATGGTGAGGCCTCTGAAGCTTTCTTT. Protein product: CATSAHGEASEAFF. The gene calls are TRBV24-1 and TRBJ1-1; D is ambiguous. The V end lost 5 bases, the J end lost 6 bases, and 15 bases lay between the germline ends. Germline V gene data show CDR1 as KGHDR and CDR2 as SFDVKD. The CDR3 is 14 residues long.

The chain is built from TRBV6-5 and TRBJ2-1; 7 bases agree with TRBD2. From germline, CDR1 is MNHEY and CDR2 SVGAGI. CDR3 length: 15 amino acids. V shed 7 bases and J 2 bases; nucleotides not matched to a gene: 8. In DNA form, the CDR3 reads TGTGCCAGCACTAGCGGAACCCGGGCCTACAATGAGCAGTTCTTC. Amino acid sequence: CASTSGTRAYNEQFF.

The chain has TRBV5-6 and TRBJ2-7; the match to TRBD2 covers 10 bases. V was pared by 6 bases and J by 2 bases, with 5 bases of the junction left unmatched. The CDR3 runs to 14 residues. Germline CDR1 reads SGHDT; CDR2 reads YYEEEE. The CDR3 coding sequence is TGTGCCAGCACCCGGACTAGCGGTACCTACGAGCAGTACTTC. Protein sequence: CASTRTSGTYEQYF.

This clone was counted a single time. The chain combines TRBV28 with TRBJ2-2, with D possibly TRBD1 on 5 matching bases. This CDR3 comprises 13 residues. Trimming took off 1 base at V and 5 bases at J, with 5 bases between the two ends. Germline V gives CDR1 MDHEN, CDR2 SYDVKM. The CDR3 DNA reads TGTGCCAGCAGTTTATCAGGGACCGGGGAGCTGTTTTTT. Its translation is CASSLSGTGELFF.

The chain couples TRBV10-1 to TRBJ2-5, with 8 bases fitting TRBD2. J lost 5 bases, V lost 4 bases, and 3 bases had no gene match. Germline V gene sequence: CDR1 WNHNN, CDR2 SYGVQD (reference sequence). This CDR3 has 13 amino acids. CDR3 nucleotides: TGCGCCAGCAGTGCCGGGAGGGAGGAGACCCAGTACTTC. Protein product: CASSAGREETQYF.

The V gene is TRBV19, the J gene TRBJ1-5; D remains unclear. The V end was cut by 8 bases, the J end by 1 base, with 12 bases between. Germline V gene data show CDR1 as LNHDA and CDR2 as SQIVND (reference sequence). The CDR3 consists of 14 residues. The DNA for the CDR3 is TGTGCCAGTTCCGCCGGGATCAGCAATCAGCCCCAGCATTTT. Encoded protein: CASSAGISNQPQHF.

The chain recombines TRBV6-4 with TRBJ2-1; TRBD1 matches 7 bases. CDR3 length equals 11 residues. Germline CDR1 reads MRHNA; CDR2 reads SNTAGT. The ends lost 6 bases at V and 10 bases at J; junction bases unmatched: 3. Written as DNA, the CDR3 is TGTGCCAGCAGGGGGACAGAGGAGCAGTTCTTC. Its translation: CASRGTEEQFF.

The gene calls are TRBV20-1 and TRBJ2-7; the match to TRBD2 covers 9 bases. Germline loops: CDR1 DFQATT, CDR2 SNEGSKA (reference sequence). The CDR3 consists of 14 residues. The J segment lost 0 bases and the V segment lost 3 bases, leaving 3 bases of the junction unmatched. CDR3: CSASLTSGSYEQYF. DNA for the CDR3: TGCAGTGCTAGTCTGACTAGCGGCTCCTACGAGCAGTACTTC.

This clone was observed a handful of times. The V and J genes are TRBV11-3 and TRBJ2-1; 7 bases map to TRBD1. Per germline, CDR1 SGHNT and CDR2 YENEEA. Unmatched junction bases numbered 4, after V lost 1 base and J lost 7 bases. This CDR3 comprises 14 residues. This chain's CDR3 is CASSLGDRWNEQFF. Written as DNA, the CDR3 is TGTGCCAGCAGCTTAGGGGACAGATGGAATGAGCAGTTCTTC.

V and J are TRBV19 and TRBJ1-5, with D perhaps TRBD1 (5 bases). Trimming shortened V by 5 bases and J by 4 bases, and 9 bases separated the two germline ends. The CDR3 has 13 amino acids. CDR1 is LNHDA and CDR2 is SQIVND in the germline V gene (reference sequence). In nucleotides, the CDR3 is TGTGCCAGTAGTCTGACAGAGAATCAGCCCCAGCATTTT. Translation gives CASSLTENQPQHF.

The sample holds a few counts of this clone. Different DNA sequences within this sample yield the same CDR3. The chain has TRBV10-3 and TRBJ2-3; 7 bases match TRBD2. The V and J ends lost 6 bases and 2 bases, in that order; junction bases with no gene match: 5. Germline loops: CDR1 ENHRY, CDR2 SYGVKD. This CDR3 contains 14 residues. This CDR3 is CAIRGAGDTDTQYF. The CDR3 coding sequence is TGTGCCATCAGAGGGGCGGGGGACACAGATACGCAGTATTTT.

V is TRBV5-1 and J is TRBJ2-5; possible D gene TRBD2, 5 bases. Deletions cut 4 bases from V and 2 bases from J, with 12 bases between. The CDR3 covers 14 residues. Germline CDR1 SGHRS, CDR2 YFSETQ. For the CDR3, the DNA is TGCGCCAGCAGCCTGACGACTAAACAAGAGACCCAGTACTTC. Residues: CASSLTTKQETQYF.

The sample holds one count of this clone. The genes are TRBV29-1 and TRBJ1-2, with a tentative D call TRBD1 (6 bases). With 0 bases removed from V and 7 bases from J, the gap between germline ends came to 12 bases. The CDR3 is 13 amino acids. Germline CDR1 is SQVTM and CDR2 is ANQGSEA. The CDR3 reads CSVEDLGAVGYTF. The DNA of the CDR3 is TGCAGCGTTGAAGATCTGGGGGCGGTTGGCTACACCTTC.